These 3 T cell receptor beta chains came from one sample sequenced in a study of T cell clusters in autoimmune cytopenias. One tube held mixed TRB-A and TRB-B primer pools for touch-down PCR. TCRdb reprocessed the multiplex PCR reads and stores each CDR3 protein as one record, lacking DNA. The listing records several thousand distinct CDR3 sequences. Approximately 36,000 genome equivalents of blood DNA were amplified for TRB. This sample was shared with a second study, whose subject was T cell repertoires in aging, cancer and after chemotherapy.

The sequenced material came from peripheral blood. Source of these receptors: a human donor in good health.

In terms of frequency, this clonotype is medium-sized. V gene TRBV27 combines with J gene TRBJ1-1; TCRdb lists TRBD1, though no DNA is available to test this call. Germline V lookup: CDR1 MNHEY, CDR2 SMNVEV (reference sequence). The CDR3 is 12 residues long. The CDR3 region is CASSLPGFSAFF.

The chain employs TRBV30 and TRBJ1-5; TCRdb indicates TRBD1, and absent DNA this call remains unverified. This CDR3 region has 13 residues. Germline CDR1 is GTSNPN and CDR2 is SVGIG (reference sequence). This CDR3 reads CAWSLRDNQPQHF.

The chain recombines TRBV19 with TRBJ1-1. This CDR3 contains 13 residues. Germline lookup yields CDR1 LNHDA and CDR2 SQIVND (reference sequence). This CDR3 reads CASSIGWNTEAFF.